This T cell receptor (beta chain) derives from a study of blood T cell repertoires in COVID-19. The method was immunoSEQ multiplex PCR; TCRdb's version includes in-frame clones alone and lacks a portion of them. This table has about 250,000 clones, about 80% appearing once. This CDR3 region has 13 residues. The ends lost 2 bases at V and 4 bases at J; junction bases unmatched: 0. In germline, CDR1 is MNHEY, CDR2 SVGEGT. Enrolled during active infection, Seattle patients were then followed longitudinally. This receptor was taken from a person aged 70 to 80 with COVID-19, enrolled during active disease. The sequencing sample was made of peripheral blood. J is TRBJ2-5 and V is TRBV6-2 or TRBV6-3; 8 bases agree with TRBD2. The CDR3 nucleotides read TGTGCCAGCAGTTACGCGGGAGGAGAGACCCAGTACTTC. It translates to CASSYAGGETQYF.